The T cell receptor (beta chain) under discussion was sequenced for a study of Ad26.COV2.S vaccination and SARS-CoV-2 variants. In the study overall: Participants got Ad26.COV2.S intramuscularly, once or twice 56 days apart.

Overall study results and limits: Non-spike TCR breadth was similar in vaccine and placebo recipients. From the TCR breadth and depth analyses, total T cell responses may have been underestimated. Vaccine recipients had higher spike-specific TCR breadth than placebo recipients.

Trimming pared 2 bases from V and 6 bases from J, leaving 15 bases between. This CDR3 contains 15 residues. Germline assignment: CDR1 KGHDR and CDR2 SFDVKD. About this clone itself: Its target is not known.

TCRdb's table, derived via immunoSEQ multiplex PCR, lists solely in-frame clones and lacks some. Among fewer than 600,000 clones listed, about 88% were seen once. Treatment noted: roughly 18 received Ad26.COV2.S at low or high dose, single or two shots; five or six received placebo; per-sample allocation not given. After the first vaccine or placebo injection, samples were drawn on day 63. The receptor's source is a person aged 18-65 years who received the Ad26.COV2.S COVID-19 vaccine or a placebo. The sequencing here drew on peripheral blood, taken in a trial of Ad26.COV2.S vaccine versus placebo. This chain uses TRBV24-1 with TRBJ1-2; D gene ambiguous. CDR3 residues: CATSDWGGEINGYTF. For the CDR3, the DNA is TGTGCCACCAGTGATTGGGGAGGAGAGATTAATGGCTACACCTTC.